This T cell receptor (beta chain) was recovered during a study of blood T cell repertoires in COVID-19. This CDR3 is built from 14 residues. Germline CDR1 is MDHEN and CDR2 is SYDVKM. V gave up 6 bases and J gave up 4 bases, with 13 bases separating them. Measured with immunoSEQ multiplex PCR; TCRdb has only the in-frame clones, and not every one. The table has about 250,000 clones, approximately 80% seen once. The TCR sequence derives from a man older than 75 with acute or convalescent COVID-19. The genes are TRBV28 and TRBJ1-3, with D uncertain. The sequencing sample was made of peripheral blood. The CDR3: CASSRGLYGNTIYF. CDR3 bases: TGTGCCAGCAGCCGAGGGTTGTACGGAAACACCATATATTTT.